This T cell receptor beta chain was sequenced in a study of T cells and Merkel cell carcinoma outcomes. This CDR3 contains 14 residues. CDR1 is SQVTM and CDR2 is ANQGSEA in the germline V gene. J was trimmed by 6 bases and V by 4 bases; bases with no gene match: 8. Sequencing was performed with immunoSEQ multiplex PCR; in TCRdb, only in-frame clones are kept and a portion is missing. The sample consists of around 1,500 clones, about 82% of them appearing once. Study results and caveats: Merkel cell carcinoma outcomes were reportedly predicted by repertoire and T-cell density.

Concerning this clone itself: As yet, its antigen is unknown.

Sequenced sample: tumor tissue from Merkel cell carcinoma. The TCR originated in a human donor with Merkel cell carcinoma. This chain joins TRBV29-1 and TRBJ2-2; 7 nucleotides agree with TRBD1. The chain's CDR3 is CSVAQGDVAGELFF. CDR3 bases: TGCAGCGTTGCCCAGGGGGACGTCGCCGGGGAGCTGTTTTTT.